The following is a T cell receptor (beta chain) sequence with its context. These data belong to a study of blood T cell repertoires in COVID-19. The germline gives CDR1 SNHLY, CDR2 FYNNEI. This CDR3 contains 15 residues. Trimming removed 6 bases from V and 7 bases from J; junction bases left unmatched: 11. Measured with immunoSEQ multiplex PCR; TCRdb has only the in-frame clones, and not every one. The sample consists of under 150,000 clones, roughly 88% of them appearing once. Specimen: peripheral blood. This TCR was sampled from a human donor in a cohort sampled during active COVID-19. V and J are TRBV2 and TRBJ2-3; TRBD2 agrees at 9 bases. CDR3 residues: CASRDSRGGRNTQYF. CDR3 bases: TGTGCCAGCAGAGATTCGCGGGGGGGCCGGAATACGCAGTATTTT.